This TCR beta chain was sequenced for a study of blood T cell repertoires in COVID-19. Whole-study context: Samples came from the United States, Italy and Spain, spanning acute and convalescent COVID-19. Sources were T cells, B-cell-depleted T cells, or PBMCs; the material itself was cDNA or gDNA.

Enrolled during active infection, Seattle patients were then followed longitudinally. The data were produced by immunoSEQ multiplex PCR, yet TCRdb's version contains in-frame clones alone and is incomplete. This table has about 200,000 clones, 70% to 85% appearing once. V was cut by 1 base and J by 7 bases, with 15 bases left in between. Germline values: CDR1 SGHRS, CDR2 YFSETQ. There are 15 residues in the CDR3. The chain uses TRBV5-1 and TRBJ2-1; D gene uncertain. The sample comprised peripheral blood. This receptor was identified in a woman of 80 years or more with COVID-19, enrolled during active disease. CDR3 in amino acids: CASSLRSRGRNEQFF. The DNA for the CDR3 is TGCGCCAGCAGCTTGAGAAGCCGAGGTCGGAATGAGCAGTTCTTC.